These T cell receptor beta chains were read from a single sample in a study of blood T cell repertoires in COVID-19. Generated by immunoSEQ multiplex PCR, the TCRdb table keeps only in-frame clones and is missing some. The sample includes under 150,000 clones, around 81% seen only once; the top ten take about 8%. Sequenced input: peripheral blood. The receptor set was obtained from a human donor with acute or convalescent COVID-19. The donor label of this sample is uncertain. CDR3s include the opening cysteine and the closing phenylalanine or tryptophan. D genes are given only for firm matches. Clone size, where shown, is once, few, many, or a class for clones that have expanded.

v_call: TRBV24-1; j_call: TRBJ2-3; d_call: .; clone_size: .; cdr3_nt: TGTGCCGTCAGTTGGGGGGGCTCAGATACGCAGTATTTT; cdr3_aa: CAVSWGGSDTQYF
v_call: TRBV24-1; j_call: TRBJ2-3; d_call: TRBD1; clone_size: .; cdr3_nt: TGTGCCACCAGTTCAAAGGGACAGGTACCAGATACGCAGTATTTT; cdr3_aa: CATSSKGQVPDTQYF
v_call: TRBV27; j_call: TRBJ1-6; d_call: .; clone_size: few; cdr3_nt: TGTGCCAGCAGTTTTCTGGCCTTATCTAATTCACCCCTCCACTTT; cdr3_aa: CASSFLALSNSPLHF
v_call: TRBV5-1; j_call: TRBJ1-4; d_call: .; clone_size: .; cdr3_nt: TGCGCCAGCAGCTCCGAGGGAGGCGAGCAGGAAGGGTGGGAAAAACTGTTTTTT; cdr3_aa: CASSSEGGEQEGWEKLFF
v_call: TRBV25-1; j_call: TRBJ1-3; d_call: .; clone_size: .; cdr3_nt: TGTGCCAGCAGTGAATCTCGGAGACGGAGCTCTGGAAACACCATATATTTT; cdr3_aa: CASSESRRRSSGNTIYF
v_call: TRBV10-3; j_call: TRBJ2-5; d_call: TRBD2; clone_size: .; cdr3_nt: TGTGCCATCAGTCCGCAGCGGGGGCACCAAGAGACCCAGTACTTC; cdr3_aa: CAISPQRGHQETQYF
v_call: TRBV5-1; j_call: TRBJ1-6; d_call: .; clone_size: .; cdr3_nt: TGCGCCAGCAGATCCACGGGGATCGGAAATTCACCCCTCCACTTT; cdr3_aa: CASRSTGIGNSPLHF
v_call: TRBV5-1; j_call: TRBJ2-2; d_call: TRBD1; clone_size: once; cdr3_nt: TGCGCCAGCAGCTTACCGACAGGGGGCGCCGCCGGGGAGCTGTTTTTT; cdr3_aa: CASSLPTGGAAGELFF
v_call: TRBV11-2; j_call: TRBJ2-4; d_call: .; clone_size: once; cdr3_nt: TGTGCCAGCAGCTTAGAGGGGCTAGCCAAAAACATTCAGTACTTC; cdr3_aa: CASSLEGLAKNIQYF
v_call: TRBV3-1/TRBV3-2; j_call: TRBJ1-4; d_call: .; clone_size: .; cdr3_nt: TGTGCCAGCAGCCAAGATAGGAGAAGGGAGTTACTGTTTTTT; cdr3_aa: CASSQDRRRELLFF
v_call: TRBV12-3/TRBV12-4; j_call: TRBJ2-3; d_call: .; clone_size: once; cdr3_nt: TGTGCCACCACTGGGACTAGCACAGATACGCAGTATTTT; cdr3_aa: CATTGTSTDTQYF
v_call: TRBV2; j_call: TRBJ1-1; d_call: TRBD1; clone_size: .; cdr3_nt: TGTGCCAGCAGTGGGACAGGGGGCAACACTGAAGCTTTCTTT; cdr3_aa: CASSGTGGNTEAFF
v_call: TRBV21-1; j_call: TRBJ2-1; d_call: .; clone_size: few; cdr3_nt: TGTGCCAGCAGCAAAGTAGGGACAGGGAGGTCGGGTGAGCAGTTCTTC; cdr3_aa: CASSKVGTGRSGEQFF
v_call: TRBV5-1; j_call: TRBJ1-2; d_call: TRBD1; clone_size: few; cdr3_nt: TGCGCCAGCAGCCCCAGACAGGGAGCTAACTATGGCTACACCTTC; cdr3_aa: CASSPRQGANYGYTF
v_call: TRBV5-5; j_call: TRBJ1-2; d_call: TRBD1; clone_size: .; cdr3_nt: TGTGCCAGCAGCCCCGGACAGGGGCTTATTCATGGCTACACCTTC; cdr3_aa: CASSPGQGLIHGYTF
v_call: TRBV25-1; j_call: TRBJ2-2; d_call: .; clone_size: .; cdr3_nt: TGTGCCAGCAGGCCTACGAACACCGGGGAGCTGTTTTTT; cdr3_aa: CASRPTNTGELFF
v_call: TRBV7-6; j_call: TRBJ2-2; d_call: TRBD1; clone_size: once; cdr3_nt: TGTGCCAGCAGCCCCGACAGGGCGAACACCGGGGAGCTGTTTTTT; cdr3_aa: CASSPDRANTGELFF
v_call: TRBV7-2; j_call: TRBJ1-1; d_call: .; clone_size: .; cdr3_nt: TGTGCCAGCAGCTTAGGTTATGTCTATGCTTTCTTT; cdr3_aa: CASSLGYVYAFF
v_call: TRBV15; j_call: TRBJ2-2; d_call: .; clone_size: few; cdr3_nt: TGTGCCACCAGCAGAGGAGGTGCCGGGTACGCGAACACCGGGGAGCTGTTTTTT; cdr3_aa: CATSRGGAGYANTGELFF
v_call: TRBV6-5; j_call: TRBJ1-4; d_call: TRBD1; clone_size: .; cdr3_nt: TGTGCCAGCAGTTGGGACAGTGATAATGAAAAACTGTTTTTT; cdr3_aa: CASSWDSDNEKLFF
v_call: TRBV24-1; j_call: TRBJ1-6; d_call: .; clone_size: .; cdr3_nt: TGTGCCACCAGTGACCCCGGGTCCTATTATAATTCACCCCTCCACTTT; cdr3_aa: CATSDPGSYYNSPLHF
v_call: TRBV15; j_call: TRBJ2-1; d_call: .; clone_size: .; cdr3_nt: TGTGCCACCAGCACCTTTTACGGCAATGAGCAGTTCTTC; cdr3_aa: CATSTFYGNEQFF
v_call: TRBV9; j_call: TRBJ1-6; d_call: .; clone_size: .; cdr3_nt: TGTGCCAGCAGCGTAGGCCCCGACAGCCTAGGTTCACCCCTCCACTTT; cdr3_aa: CASSVGPDSLGSPLHF
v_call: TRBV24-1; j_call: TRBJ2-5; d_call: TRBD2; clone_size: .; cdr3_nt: TGTGCCACCAGTGATTCTAGCGGGGGGGCCTTAGCCCAGTACTTC; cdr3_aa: CATSDSSGGALAQYF
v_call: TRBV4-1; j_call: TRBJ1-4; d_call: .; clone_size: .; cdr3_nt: TGCGCCAGCAGCCAGGGACTCCAGGGACGGGAAAAACTGTTTTTT; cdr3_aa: CASSQGLQGREKLFF
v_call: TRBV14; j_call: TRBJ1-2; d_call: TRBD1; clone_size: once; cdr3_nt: TGTGCCAGCAGCCAAGGGAGACAGGGGTATGGCTACACCTTC; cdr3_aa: CASSQGRQGYGYTF
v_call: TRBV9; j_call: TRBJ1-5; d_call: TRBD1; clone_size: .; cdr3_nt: TGTGCCAGCAGCGCCGACAGGGCCAATCAGCCCCAGCATTTT; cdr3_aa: CASSADRANQPQHF
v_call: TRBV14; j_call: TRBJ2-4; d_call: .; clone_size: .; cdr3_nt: TGTGCCAGCAGCCAAGGGCGGGGCTTCGGCAAAAACATTCAGTACTTC; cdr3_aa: CASSQGRGFGKNIQYF
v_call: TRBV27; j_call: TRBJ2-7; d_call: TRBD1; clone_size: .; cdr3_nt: TGTGCCAGCAGTTTGGACAGGAGCTACGAGCAGTACTTC; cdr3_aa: CASSLDRSYEQYF
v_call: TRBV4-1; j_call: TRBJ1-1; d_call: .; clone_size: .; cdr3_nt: TGCGCCAGCAGCCTCGGGACAACGAACACTGAAGCTTTCTTT; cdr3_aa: CASSLGTTNTEAFF
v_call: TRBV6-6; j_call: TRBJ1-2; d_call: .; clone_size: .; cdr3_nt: TGTGCCAGCAGCCTAGGACGGGGGGCTCTCTATGGCTACACCTTC; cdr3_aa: CASSLGRGALYGYTF
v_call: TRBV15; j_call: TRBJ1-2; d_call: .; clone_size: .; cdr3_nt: TGTGCCACCAGCGTACAGGGATATGGCTACACCTTC; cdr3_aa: CATSVQGYGYTF
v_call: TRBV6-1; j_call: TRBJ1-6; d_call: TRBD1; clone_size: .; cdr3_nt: TGTGCCAGCAGACCGGGACAGGGGGCCTCACCCCTCCACTTT; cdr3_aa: CASRPGQGASPLHF
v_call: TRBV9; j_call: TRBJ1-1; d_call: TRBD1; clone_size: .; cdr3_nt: TGTGCCAGCAGCGTAGGGGGGACAGGTTTGAACACTGAAGCTTTCTTT; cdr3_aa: CASSVGGTGLNTEAFF
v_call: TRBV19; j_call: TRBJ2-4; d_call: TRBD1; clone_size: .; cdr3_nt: TGTGCCAGTAGTACCTTCGGACAGGGGGAAAACATTCAGTACTTC; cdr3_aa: CASSTFGQGENIQYF
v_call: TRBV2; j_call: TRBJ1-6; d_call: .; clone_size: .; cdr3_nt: TGTGCCAGCAAAGGGGCAGCCGGAAGCTCCTATAATTCACCCCTCCACTTT; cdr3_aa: CASKGAAGSSYNSPLHF
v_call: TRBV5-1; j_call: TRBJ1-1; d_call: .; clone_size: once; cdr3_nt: TGCGCCAGCAGCCCCCTTTACTCGAACACTGAAGCTTTCTTT; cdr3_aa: CASSPLYSNTEAFF
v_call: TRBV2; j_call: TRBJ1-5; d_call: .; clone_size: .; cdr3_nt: TGTGCCAGCAGTGGGCAACGGGGCAATCAGCCCCAGCATTTT; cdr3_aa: CASSGQRGNQPQHF
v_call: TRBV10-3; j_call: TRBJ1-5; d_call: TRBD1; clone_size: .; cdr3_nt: TGTGCCATCAGTGATGGACAGGAGAGACAGCCCCAGCATTTT; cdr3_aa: CAISDGQERQPQHF
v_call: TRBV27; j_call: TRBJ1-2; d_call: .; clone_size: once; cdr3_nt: TGTGCCAGCAGCTACCCCGGGGGGGGCTACACCTTC; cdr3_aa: CASSYPGGGYTF
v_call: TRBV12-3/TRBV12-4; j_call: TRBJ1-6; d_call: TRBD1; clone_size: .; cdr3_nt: TGTGCCAGCAGTAAGACAGGGAGGATCCACTTT; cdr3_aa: CASSKTGRIHF
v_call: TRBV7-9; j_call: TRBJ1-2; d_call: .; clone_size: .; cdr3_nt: TGTGCCAGCAGCTTAGACTCTCGTAACTATGGCTACACCTTC; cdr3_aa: CASSLDSRNYGYTF
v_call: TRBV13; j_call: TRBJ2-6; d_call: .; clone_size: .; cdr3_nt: TGTGCCAGCAGCTTAAGATACGGGGTAGCTGGGGCCAACGTCCTGACTTTC; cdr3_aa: CASSLRYGVAGANVLTF
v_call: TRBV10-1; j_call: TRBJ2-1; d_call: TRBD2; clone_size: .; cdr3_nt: TGCGCCAGCAGTGAGCTAGCGGGGGGAATTAAGGGTGAGCAGTTCTTC; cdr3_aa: CASSELAGGIKGEQFF